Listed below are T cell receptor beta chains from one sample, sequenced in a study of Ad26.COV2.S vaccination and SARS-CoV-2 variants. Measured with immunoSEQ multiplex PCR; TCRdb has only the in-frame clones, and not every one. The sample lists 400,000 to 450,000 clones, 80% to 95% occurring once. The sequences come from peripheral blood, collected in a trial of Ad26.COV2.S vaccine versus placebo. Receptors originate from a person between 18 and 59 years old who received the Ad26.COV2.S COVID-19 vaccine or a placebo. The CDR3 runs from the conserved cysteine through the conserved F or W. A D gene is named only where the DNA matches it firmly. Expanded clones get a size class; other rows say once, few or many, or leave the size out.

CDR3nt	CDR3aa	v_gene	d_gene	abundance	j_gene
TGTGCCAGCAGCTTAGTTTTGCGGGGAAGCTCCTACAATGAGCAGTTCTTC	CASSLVLRGSSYNEQFF	TRBV7-2	.	.	TRBJ2-1
TGTGCCAGCAGCCCCAATGAGGTAACTCAGTACTTC	CASSPNEVTQYF	TRBV6-5	.	once	TRBJ2-7
TGTGCCAGCAGGCTGGACCGGACTGAAGCTTTCTTT	CASRLDRTEAFF	TRBV2	.	.	TRBJ1-1
TGTGCCAGTAGTCAGAGACAGGGGTTAAGCGACGAGCAGTACTTC	CASSQRQGLSDEQYF	TRBV19	TRBD1	.	TRBJ2-7
TGTGCCAGCAGCTTTATAAGCGGGGGGCCGTTCTTC	CASSFISGGPFF	TRBV5-6	TRBD2	.	TRBJ2-1
TGTGCCAGCAGAACAGGGGGAGTACATGGCTACACCTTC	CASRTGGVHGYTF	TRBV27	TRBD1	.	TRBJ1-2
TGTGCCAGCAGTTTATTGGGGGGGGCCAATTTCAATGAGCAGTTCTTC	CASSLLGGANFNEQFF	TRBV28	.	once	TRBJ2-1
TGTGCCAGCAGCCAAGAGGGCAGCTACACCGGGGAGCTGTTTTTT	CASSQEGSYTGELFF	TRBV3-1/TRBV3-2	.	.	TRBJ2-2
TGTGCCAGCAGTTACTCGTCACCTAGCGGCTCCTACGAGCAGTACTTC	CASSYSSPSGSYEQYF	TRBV6-2/TRBV6-3	TRBD2	.	TRBJ2-7
TGTGCCAGCAGTTACGGCCAGCCGAACACTGAAGCTTTCTTT	CASSYGQPNTEAFF	TRBV6-5	.	.	TRBJ1-1
TGTGCCAGCAGTTACTGGTCTAGCCCCCCCTACAATGAGCAGTTCTTC	CASSYWSSPPYNEQFF	TRBV6-5	.	.	TRBJ2-1
TGTGCCTGGGGGACACTCACCACAAATTCACCCCTCCACTTT	CAWGTLTTNSPLHF	TRBV30	.	.	TRBJ1-6
TGTGCCAGCAGCCAAGATGACCCCTCTATACAGCGCAATGAGCAGTTCTTC	CASSQDDPSIQRNEQFF	TRBV3-1/TRBV3-2	.	.	TRBJ2-1
TGCGCCAGCAGCTTGGATGGGGGTTCTCGTCCCTACGAGCAGTACTTC	CASSLDGGSRPYEQYF	TRBV5-1	.	.	TRBJ2-7
TGTGCCAGCAGTTACCAGGGCCGATACAATGAGCAGTTCTTC	CASSYQGRYNEQFF	TRBV27	.	.	TRBJ2-1
TGTGCCAGCAGCCAAACGGTCGTGAACACTGAAGCTTTCTTT	CASSQTVVNTEAFF	TRBV16	.	.	TRBJ1-1
TGTGCCAGAAGATCGGAGGGGAGAGGAAACACCATATATTTT	CARRSEGRGNTIYF	TRBV5-3	.	.	TRBJ1-3
TGTGCCAGCACCCCAAGAGGGTCAGCGGGGGGCCTTCCTTTGCGGGAGACCCAGTACTTC	CASTPRGSAGGLPLRETQYF	TRBV3-1/TRBV3-2	TRBD2	.	TRBJ2-5
TGTGCCAGTAGTCCCGGACAGGGAGGGATCTTGAACACTGAAGCTTTCTTT	CASSPGQGGILNTEAFF	TRBV19	TRBD1	once	TRBJ1-1
TGTGCCAGCAGCCAAGATCGGGGCCAGGCAAGAGTCTCCTACGAGCAGTACTTC	CASSQDRGQARVSYEQYF	TRBV14	.	.	TRBJ2-7
TGTGCCACCAGCAGACCCGGGACTACTACGTACGAGCAGTACTTC	CATSRPGTTTYEQYF	TRBV15	TRBD2	.	TRBJ2-7
TGTGCCAGCAGTTCCCACAGGGGGACCGAAAAACTGTTTTTT	CASSSHRGTEKLFF	TRBV28	TRBD1	.	TRBJ1-4
TGTGCCAGTGGACAGGGGGCCCTTGCTGAAGCTTTCTTT	CASGQGALAEAFF	TRBV19	TRBD1	.	TRBJ1-1
TGTGCCAGCAGTGAATCAGGACCCTCTGGAAACACCATATATTTT	CASSESGPSGNTIYF	TRBV2	.	.	TRBJ1-3